This entry lists 12 T cell receptor beta chains sequenced from one sample in a study of T cells after yellow fever vaccination. MiXCR, run by TCRdb on the 5' RACE reads, gives a single entry per CDR3 protein. This repertoire shows tens of thousands of distinct CDR3 sequences, just under 8% found once; its top ten account for 41%. The source was CD8+ T cells sorted from PBMCs, collected on the day of the yellow fever booster vaccination. These TCRs come from a young man who received the YFV17D yellow fever vaccine.

This clonotype occurred a few times. The chain joins TRBV20-1 to TRBJ2-1; no clear D gene. From germline, CDR1 is DFQATT and CDR2 SNEGSKA (reference sequence). Trimming stripped 0 bases from V and 6 bases from J, with 12 bases between. CDR3 length: 14 amino acids. Written as DNA, the CDR3 is TGCAGTGCTAGAGAAAGGGCGAGTGGCAATGAGCAGTTCTTC. Translation: CSARERASGNEQFF.

Ten or more counts support this clonotype. The gene calls are TRBV5-5 and TRBJ2-1; D gene uncertain. CDR1 and CDR2 from the germline V gene are SGHKS and YYEKEE (reference sequence). Trimming removed 4 bases from V and 1 base from J, with 12 bases in between. The CDR3 spans 15 residues. The chain's CDR3 is CASSPTAGSYNEQFF. CDR3 coding DNA: TGTGCCAGCAGCCCCACGGCAGGTTCCTACAATGAGCAGTTCTTC.

The table lists this clonotype with a few counts. This chain joins TRBV5-4 and TRBJ2-1; 10 bases fit TRBD2. The germline CDR1 and CDR2 sequences are SGHNT and YYREEE (reference sequence). The CDR3 totals 14 residues. Trimming cost V 2 bases and J 8 bases; bases outside gene matches: 4. This chain's CDR3 is CASSFLAGDDEQFF. In DNA, the CDR3 is TGTGCCAGCAGCTTTCTAGCGGGAGATGATGAGCAGTTCTTC.

The CDR3 loop is CSVEALGIPEQYF. The CDR3 coding sequence is TGCAGCGTTGAAGCCCTAGGGATTCCCGAGCAGTACTTC. This chain links TRBV29-1 with TRBJ2-7, with D uncertain. CDR3 length: 13 residues. The V gene lost 1 base and the J gene lost 6 bases, with 13 bases spanning the gap. In germline, CDR1 is SQVTM, CDR2 ANQGSEA.

The V call is TRBV7-2, the J call TRBJ2-4; TRBD2 matches 12 bases. The CDR3 covers 15 residues. The junction had 6 bases not matched to a gene; V was cut back by 4 bases and J by 8 bases. The germline gives CDR1 SGHTA, CDR2 FQGNSA. The CDR3 DNA sequence: TGTGCCAGCAGCTCTAGCGGGAGGGCGGCCGACATTCAGTACTTC. It specifies CASSSSGRAADIQYF.

The chain uses TRBV7-6 and TRBJ2-3; either TRBD1 or TRBD2 may fit D (5 bases each). Germline V gene lookup returns CDR1 SGHVS and CDR2 FNYEAQ. The V end lost 5 bases, the J end lost 3 bases, and 12 bases lay between the germline ends. The CDR3 is made up of 14 amino acids. CDR3 nucleotide sequence: TGTGCCAGCAGCAATGGGGGTGGTACAGATACGCAGTATTTT. This sequence encodes CASSNGGGTDTQYF.

This clonotype was found many times. V is TRBV6-5 and J is TRBJ1-5; D not resolved. Germline V gene lookup returns CDR1 MNHEY and CDR2 SVGAGI. This CDR3 comprises 14 residues. Trimming shortened V by 3 bases and J by 5 bases, and 11 bases separated the two germline ends. The CDR3 DNA reads TGTGCCAGCAGTTATAATCCCCGCTATCAGCCCCAGCATTTT. Translating it yields CASSYNPRYQPQHF.

This chain links TRBV7-2 with TRBJ2-7; 10 bases line up with TRBD2. The J segment lost 3 bases and the V segment lost 1 base, leaving 6 bases of the junction unmatched. Germline V gene data show CDR1 as SGHTA and CDR2 as FQGNSA. The CDR3 is made up of 16 amino acids. CDR3 region: CASSLDELAGYYEQYF. CDR3 nucleotides: TGTGCCAGCAGCTTAGATGAACTAGCGGGGTACTACGAGCAGTACTTC.

This clonotype occurred many times. V is TRBV14 and J is TRBJ1-1; the D is unclear. Germline values: CDR1 SGHDN, CDR2 FVKESK. Trimming took off 0 bases at V and 6 bases at J, with 11 bases between the two ends. The CDR3 consists of 14 residues. CDR3 region: CASSQEVTAAEAFF. In nucleotides, the CDR3 is TGTGCCAGCAGCCAAGAAGTAACGGCCGCTGAAGCTTTCTTT. The whole variable domain, filled in from reference TRBV14 and TRBJ1-1, reads EAGVTQFPSHSVIEKGQTVTLRCDPISGHDNLYWYRRVMGKEIKFLLHFVKESKQDESGMPNNRFLAERTGGTYSTLKVQPAELEDSGVYFCASSQEVTAAEAFFGQGTRLTVV.

This chain joins TRBV20-1 and TRBJ2-7; no definite D call. Trimming stripped 7 bases from V and 7 bases from J, with 11 bases between. The CDR3 runs to 10 residues. Germline CDR1 reads DFQATT; CDR2 reads SNEGSKA (reference sequence). The CDR3 loop is CSVDFLEQYF. CDR3 coding DNA: TGCAGTGTTGACTTCCTGGAGCAGTACTTC.

This chain links TRBV24-1 with TRBJ2-1; 14 positions match TRBD2. Germline V gives CDR1 KGHDR, CDR2 SFDVKD. CDR3 length equals 15 residues. V shed 4 bases and J 10 bases; nucleotides not matched to a gene: 5. The CDR3 loop is CATSEGLAGGEEQFF. The CDR3 nucleotides read TGTGCCACCAGTGAAGGACTAGCGGGAGGTGAAGAGCAGTTCTTC.

This clonotype has more than one count but fewer than ten. The CDR3 protein is CASSLQGAAYEQYF. The CDR3 DNA reads TGTGCCAGCAGCCTACAGGGGGCCGCCTACGAGCAGTACTTC. V is TRBV12-3 or TRBV12-4 and J is TRBJ2-7; 9 nucleotides match TRBD1. The CDR3 has 14 amino acids. The V and J ends lost 6 bases and 2 bases, in that order; junction bases with no gene match: 5.